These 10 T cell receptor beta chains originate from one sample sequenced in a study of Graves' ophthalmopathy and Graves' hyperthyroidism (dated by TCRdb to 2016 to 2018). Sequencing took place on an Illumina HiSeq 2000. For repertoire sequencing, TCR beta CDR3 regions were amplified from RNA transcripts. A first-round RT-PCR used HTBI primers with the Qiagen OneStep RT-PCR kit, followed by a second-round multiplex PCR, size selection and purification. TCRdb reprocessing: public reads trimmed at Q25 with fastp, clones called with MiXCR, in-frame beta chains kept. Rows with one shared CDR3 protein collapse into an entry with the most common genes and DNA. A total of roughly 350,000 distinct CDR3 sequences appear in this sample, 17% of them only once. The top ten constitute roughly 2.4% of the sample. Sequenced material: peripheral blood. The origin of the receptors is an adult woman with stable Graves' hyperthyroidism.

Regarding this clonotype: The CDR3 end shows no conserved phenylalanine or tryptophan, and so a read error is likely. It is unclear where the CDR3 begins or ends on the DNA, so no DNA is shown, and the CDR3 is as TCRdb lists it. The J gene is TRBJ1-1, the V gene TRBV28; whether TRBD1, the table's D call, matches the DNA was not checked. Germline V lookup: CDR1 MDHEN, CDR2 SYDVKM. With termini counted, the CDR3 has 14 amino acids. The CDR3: CASSHRLRTPEACV.

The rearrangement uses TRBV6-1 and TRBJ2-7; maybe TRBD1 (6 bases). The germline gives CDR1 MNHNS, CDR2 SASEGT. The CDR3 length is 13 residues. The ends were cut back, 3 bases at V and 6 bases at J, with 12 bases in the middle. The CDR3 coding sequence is TGTGCCAGCAGTGACCGCACCAGGGGCGAGCAGTACTTC. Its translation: CASSDRTRGEQYF.

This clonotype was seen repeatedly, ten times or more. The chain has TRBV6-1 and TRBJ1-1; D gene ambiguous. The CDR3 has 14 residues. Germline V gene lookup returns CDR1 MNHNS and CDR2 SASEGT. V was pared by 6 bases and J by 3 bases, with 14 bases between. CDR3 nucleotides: TGTGCCAGCAGCACGGCGGACGGGGACACTGAAGCTTTCTTT. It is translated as CASSTADGDTEAFF.

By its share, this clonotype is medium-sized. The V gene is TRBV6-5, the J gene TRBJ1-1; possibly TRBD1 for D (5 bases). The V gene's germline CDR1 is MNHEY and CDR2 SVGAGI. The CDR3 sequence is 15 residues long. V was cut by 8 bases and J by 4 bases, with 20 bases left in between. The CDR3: CASDRLGRGGTEAFF. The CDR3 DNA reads TGTGCCAGCGATAGACTGGGGCGCGGGGGCACTGAAGCTTTCTTT.

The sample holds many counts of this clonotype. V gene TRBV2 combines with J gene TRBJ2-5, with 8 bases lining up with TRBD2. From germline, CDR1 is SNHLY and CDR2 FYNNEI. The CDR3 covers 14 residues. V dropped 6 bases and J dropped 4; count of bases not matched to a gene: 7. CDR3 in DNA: TGTGCCAGCAGGGCCGGGAGGGCCGGAGAGACCCAGTACTTC. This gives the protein CASRAGRAGETQYF. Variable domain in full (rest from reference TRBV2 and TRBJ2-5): EPEVTQTPSHQVTQMGQEVILRCVPISNHLYFYWYRQILGQKVEFLVSFYNNEISEKSEIFDDQFSVERPDGSNFTLKIRSTKLEDSAMYFCASRAGRAGETQYFGPGTRLLVL.

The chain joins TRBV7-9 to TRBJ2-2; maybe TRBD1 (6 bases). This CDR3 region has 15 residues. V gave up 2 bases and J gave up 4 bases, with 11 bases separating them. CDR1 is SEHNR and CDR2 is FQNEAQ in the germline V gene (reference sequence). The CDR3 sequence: CASSLTGRGTGELFF. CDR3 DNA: TGTGCCAGCAGCTTAACAGGGCGCGGCACCGGGGAGCTGTTTTTT.

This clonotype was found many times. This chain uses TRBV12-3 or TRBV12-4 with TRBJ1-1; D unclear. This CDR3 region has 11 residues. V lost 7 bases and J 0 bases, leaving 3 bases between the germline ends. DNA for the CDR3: TGTGCCAGCACCCTGAACACTGAAGCTTTCTTT. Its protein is CASTLNTEAFF.

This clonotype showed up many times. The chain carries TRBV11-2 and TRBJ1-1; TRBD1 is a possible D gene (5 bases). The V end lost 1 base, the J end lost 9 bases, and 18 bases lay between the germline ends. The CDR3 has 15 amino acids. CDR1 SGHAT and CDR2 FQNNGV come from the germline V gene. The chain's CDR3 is CASSLGNQGIGKAFF. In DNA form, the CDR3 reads TGTGCCAGCAGCTTAGGAAACCAGGGTATCGGAAAAGCTTTCTTT.

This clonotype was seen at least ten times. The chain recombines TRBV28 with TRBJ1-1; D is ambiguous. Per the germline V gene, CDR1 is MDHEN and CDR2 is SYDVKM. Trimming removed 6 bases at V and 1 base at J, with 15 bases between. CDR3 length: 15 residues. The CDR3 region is CASSLAGSKNTEAFF. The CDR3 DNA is TGTGCCAGCAGCCTCGCGGGATCGAAGAACACTGAAGCTTTCTTT.

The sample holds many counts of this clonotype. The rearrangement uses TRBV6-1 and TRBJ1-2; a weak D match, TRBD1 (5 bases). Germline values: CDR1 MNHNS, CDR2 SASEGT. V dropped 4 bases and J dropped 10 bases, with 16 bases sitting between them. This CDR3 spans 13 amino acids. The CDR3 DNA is TGTGCCAGCAGTGCACTTTCTGGGGGTAACTACACCTTC. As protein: CASSALSGGNYTF.